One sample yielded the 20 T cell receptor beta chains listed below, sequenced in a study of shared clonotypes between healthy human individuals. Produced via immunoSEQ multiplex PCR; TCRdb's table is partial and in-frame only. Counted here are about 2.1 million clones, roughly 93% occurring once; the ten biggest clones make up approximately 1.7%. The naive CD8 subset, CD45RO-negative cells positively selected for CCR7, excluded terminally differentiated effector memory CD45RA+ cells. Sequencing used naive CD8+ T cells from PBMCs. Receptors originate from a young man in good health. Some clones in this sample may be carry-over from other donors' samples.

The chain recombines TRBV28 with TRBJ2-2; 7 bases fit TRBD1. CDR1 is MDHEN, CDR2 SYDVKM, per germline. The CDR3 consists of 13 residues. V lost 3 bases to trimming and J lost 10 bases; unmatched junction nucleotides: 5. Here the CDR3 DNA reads TGTGCCAGCAGTTTCCATGGACAGGAGGAGCTGTTTTTT. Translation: CASSFHGQEELFF. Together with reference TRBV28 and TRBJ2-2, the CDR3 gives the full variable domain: DVKVTQSSRYLVKRTGEKVFLECVQDMDHENMFWYRQDPGLGLRLIYFSYDVKMKEKGDIPEGYSVSREKKERFSLILESASTNQTSMYLCASSFHGQEELFFGEGSRLTVL.

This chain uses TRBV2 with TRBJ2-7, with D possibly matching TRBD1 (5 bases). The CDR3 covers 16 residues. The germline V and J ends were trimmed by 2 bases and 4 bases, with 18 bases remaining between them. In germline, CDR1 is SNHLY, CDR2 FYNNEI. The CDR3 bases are TGTGCCAGCAGTGAAACCCTGGGATCAGGGCTATACGAGCAGTACTTC. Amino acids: CASSETLGSGLYEQYF.

This CDR3 is CASSQLWQGVQPQHF. CDR3 bases: TGCGCCAGCAGCCAATTGTGGCAGGGGGTCCAGCCCCAGCATTTT. V gene TRBV4-3 combines with J gene TRBJ1-5; 7 bases line up with TRBD1. CDR3 length: 15 amino acids. In germline, CDR1 is LGHNA, CDR2 YSLEER. V lost 2 bases and J lost 7; bases outside the gene matches: 8.

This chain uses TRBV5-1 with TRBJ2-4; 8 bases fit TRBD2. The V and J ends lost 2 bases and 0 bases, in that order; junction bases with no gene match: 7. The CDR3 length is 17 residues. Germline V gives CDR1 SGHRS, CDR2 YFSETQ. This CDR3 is CASSFTSGYVAKNIQYF. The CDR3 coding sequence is TGCGCCAGCAGCTTTACTAGCGGCTATGTAGCCAAAAACATTCAGTACTTC.

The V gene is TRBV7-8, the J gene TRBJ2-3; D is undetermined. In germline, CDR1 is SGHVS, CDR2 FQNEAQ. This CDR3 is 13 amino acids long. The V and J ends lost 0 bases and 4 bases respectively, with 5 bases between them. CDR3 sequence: CASSLAHADTQYF. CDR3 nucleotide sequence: TGTGCCAGCAGCTTAGCGCACGCAGATACGCAGTATTTT. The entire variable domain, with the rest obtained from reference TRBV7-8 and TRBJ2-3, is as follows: GAGVSQSPRYKVAKRGQDVALRCDPISGHVSLFWYQQALGQGPEFLTYFQNEAQLDKSGLPSDRFFAERPEGSVSTLKIQRTQQEDSAVYLCASSLAHADTQYFGPGTRLTVL.

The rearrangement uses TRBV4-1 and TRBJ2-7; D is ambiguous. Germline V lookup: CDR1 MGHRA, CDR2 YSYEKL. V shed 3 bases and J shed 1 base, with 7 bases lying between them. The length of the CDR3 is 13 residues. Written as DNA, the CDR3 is TGCGCCAGCAGCCATCCACTATCCTACGAGCAGTACTTC. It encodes CASSHPLSYEQYF.

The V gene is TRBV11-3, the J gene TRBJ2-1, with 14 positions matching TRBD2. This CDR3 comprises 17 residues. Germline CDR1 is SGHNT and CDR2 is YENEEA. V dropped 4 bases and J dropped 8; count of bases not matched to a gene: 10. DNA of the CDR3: TGTGCCAGCAGCTCCCGGACTAGCGGGAGGAGAGAGGATGAGCAGTTCTTC. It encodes CASSSRTSGRREDEQFF.

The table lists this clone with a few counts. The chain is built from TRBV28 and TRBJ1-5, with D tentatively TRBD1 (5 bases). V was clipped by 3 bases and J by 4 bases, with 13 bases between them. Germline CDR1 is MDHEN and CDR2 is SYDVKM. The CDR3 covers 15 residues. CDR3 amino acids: CASSFEYRQNQPQHF. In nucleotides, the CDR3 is TGTGCCAGCAGTTTTGAGTACCGACAGAATCAGCCCCAGCATTTT.

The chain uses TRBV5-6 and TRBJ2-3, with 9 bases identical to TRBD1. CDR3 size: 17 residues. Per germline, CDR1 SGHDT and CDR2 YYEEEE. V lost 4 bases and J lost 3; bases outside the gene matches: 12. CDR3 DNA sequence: TGTGCCAGCAGCGTTCCGGTTACAGGGGGCAGAACAGATACGCAGTATTTT. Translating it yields CASSVPVTGGRTDTQYF.

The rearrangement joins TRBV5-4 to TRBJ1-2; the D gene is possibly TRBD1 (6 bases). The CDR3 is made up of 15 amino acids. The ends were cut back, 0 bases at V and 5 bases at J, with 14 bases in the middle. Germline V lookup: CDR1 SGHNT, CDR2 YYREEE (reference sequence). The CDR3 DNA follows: TGTGCCAGCAGCTTGGCTGAGGGGGAGGGATATGGCTACACCTTC. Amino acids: CASSLAEGEGYGYTF.

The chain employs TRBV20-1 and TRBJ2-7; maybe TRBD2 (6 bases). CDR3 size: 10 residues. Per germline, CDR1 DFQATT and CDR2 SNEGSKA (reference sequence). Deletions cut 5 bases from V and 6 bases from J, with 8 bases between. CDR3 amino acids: CSAGSGEQYF. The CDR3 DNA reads TGCAGTGCTGGTAGCGGCGAGCAGTACTTC.

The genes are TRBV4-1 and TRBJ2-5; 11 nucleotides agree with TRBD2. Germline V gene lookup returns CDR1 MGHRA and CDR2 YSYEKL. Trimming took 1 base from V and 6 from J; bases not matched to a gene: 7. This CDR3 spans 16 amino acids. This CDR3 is CASSQGGLAVSKTQYF. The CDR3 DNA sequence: TGCGCCAGCAGCCAAGGGGGACTAGCGGTTAGTAAGACCCAGTACTTC.

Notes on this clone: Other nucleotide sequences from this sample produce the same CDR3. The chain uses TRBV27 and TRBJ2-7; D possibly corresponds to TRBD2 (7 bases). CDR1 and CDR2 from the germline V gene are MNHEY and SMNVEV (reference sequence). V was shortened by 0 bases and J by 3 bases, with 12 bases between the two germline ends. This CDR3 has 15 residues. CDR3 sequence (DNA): TGTGCCAGCAGTTTATCGGCCGGGGGGCGCTACGAGCAGTACTTC. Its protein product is CASSLSAGGRYEQYF.

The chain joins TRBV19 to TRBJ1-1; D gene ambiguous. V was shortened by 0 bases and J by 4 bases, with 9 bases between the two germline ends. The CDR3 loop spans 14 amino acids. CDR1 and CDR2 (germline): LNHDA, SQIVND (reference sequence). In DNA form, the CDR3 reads TGTGCCAGTAGTATAGACGGGTACGCCACTGAAGCTTTCTTT. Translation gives CASSIDGYATEAFF.

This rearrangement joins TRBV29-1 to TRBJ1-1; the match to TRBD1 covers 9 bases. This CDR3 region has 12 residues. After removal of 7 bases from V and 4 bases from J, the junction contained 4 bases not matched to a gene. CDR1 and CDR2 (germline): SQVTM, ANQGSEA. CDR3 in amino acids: CSATGQGTEAFF. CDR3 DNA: TGCAGCGCCACGGGACAGGGCACTGAAGCTTTCTTT.

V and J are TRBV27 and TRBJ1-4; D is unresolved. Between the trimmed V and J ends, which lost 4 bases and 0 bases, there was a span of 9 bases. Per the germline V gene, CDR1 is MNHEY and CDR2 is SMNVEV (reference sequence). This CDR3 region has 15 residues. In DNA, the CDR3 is TGTGCCAGCAGTTCAGAGGAGTCAACTAATGAAAAACTGTTTTTT. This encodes CASSSEESTNEKLFF.

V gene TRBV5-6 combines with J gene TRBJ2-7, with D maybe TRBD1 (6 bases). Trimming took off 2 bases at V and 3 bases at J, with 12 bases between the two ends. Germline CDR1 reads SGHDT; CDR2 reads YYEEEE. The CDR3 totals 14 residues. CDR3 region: CASSFGGYIYEQYF. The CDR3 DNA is TGTGCCAGCAGCTTTGGGGGCTACATCTACGAGCAGTACTTC.

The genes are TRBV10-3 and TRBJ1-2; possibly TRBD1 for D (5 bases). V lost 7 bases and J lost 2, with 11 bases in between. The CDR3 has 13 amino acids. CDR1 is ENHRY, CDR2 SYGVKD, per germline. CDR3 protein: CAIKDGTNYGYTF. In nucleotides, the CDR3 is TGTGCCATCAAGGACGGGACGAACTATGGCTACACCTTC.

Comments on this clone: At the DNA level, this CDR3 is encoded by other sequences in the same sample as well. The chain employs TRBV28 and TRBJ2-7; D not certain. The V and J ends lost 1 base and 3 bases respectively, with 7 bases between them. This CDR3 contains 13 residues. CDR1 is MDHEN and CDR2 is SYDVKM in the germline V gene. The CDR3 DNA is TGTGCCAGCAGTTTATCTGGGGACTACGAGCAGTACTTC. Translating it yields CASSLSGDYEQYF.

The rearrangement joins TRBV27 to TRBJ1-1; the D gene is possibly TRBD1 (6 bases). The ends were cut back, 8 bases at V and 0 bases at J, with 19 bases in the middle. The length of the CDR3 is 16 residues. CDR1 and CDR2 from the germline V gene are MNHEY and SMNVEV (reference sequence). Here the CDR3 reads CASSPGPGAMNTEAFF. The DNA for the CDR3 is TGTGCCAGCTCCCCCGGGCCAGGGGCCATGAACACTGAAGCTTTCTTT.